The 27 T cell receptor beta chains below all came from one sample that was sequenced in a study of T-cell reconstitution after alpha-beta-depleted transplantation in children. It was with unique molecular identifiers that the TCRbeta library was prepared. TCRdb reprocessed the PCR reads via MiXCR and lists one record per CDR3 protein. Of 200,000 or so distinct CDR3 sequences in the sample, roughly 8.1% were seen once. The specimen was PBMCs, mostly from graft donor cells, collected 360 days after TCRalphabeta/CD19-depleted stem cell transplant. The origin of the receptors is a male patient between 2 and 15 years old who had a stem cell transplant for acute myeloid leukemia, so the T cells may come from the graft donor.

In this sample, this clonotype turned up many times. This chain links TRBV7-9 with TRBJ2-1, with no clear D. The CDR3 contains 11 residues. Germline V lookup: CDR1 SEHNR, CDR2 FQNEAQ (reference sequence). V gave up 6 bases and J gave up 5 bases, with 5 bases separating them. Written as DNA, the CDR3 is TGTGCCAGCAGTCATGACAATGAGCAGTTCTTC. This codes for CASSHDNEQFF. Full variable domain (missing parts from reference TRBV7-9 and TRBJ2-1): DTGVSQNPRHKITKRGQNVTFRCDPISEHNRLYWYRQTLGQGPEFLTYFQNEAQLEKSRLLSDRFSAERPKGSFSTLEIQRTEQGDSAMYLCASSHDNEQFFGPGTRLTVL.

This chain connects TRBV12-3 or TRBV12-4 to TRBJ1-2; 7 bases align to TRBD1. With 9 bases clipped from V and 5 bases from J, the junction kept 12 bases outside the gene matches. The CDR3 extends over 14 amino acids. CDR3 bases: TGTGCCAGTAAAGCAGGGGGACGCCGGTATGGCTACACCTTC. It yields the protein CASKAGGRRYGYTF.

This clonotype was seen a handful of times. J is TRBJ2-3 and V is TRBV20-1; D unresolved. CDR1 DFQATT and CDR2 SNEGSKA come from the germline V gene (reference sequence). V was clipped by 4 bases and J by 1 base, with 6 bases between them. The length of the CDR3 is 12 residues. CDR3 amino acids: CSAIPGTDTQYF. The CDR3 DNA follows: TGCAGTGCTATACCAGGCACAGATACGCAGTATTTT.

This clonotype was seen only a few times. This rearrangement joins TRBV20-1 to TRBJ1-2; the match to TRBD1 covers 10 bases. The CDR3 totals 14 residues. CDR1 DFQATT and CDR2 SNEGSKA come from the germline V gene (reference sequence). V was pared by 4 bases and J by 1 base, with 3 bases of the junction left unmatched. In nucleotides, the CDR3 is TGCAGTGCTACCCGGACAGGGGGTAACTATGGCTACACCTTC. Translating it yields CSATRTGGNYGYTF.

In the case of this clonotype: This may stem from a read error, because a much larger clone lies one nucleotide away. This chain joins TRBV12-3 or TRBV12-4 and TRBJ1-2; TRBD1 aligns across 7 bases. V lost 3 bases to trimming and J lost 6 bases; unmatched junction nucleotides: 10. The CDR3 runs 15 residues. CDR3 coding DNA: TGTGCCAGCAGTTTTGCGACAGGGATGTGTCATGGCTACACCTTC. Translation: CASSFATGMCHGYTF.

This clonotype was recorded at least ten times. CDR3 residues: CASSFTGEDTQYF. In DNA, the CDR3 is TGTGCCAGCAGCTTCACAGGAGAAGATACGCAGTATTTT. V gene TRBV5-6 combines with J gene TRBJ2-3; D perhaps matches TRBD1 (5 bases). The CDR3 runs 13 residues. CDR1 is SGHDT, CDR2 YYEEEE, per germline. V lost 2 bases, J lost 5 bases, and 9 bases lay in between.

This clonotype has a handful of counts. The chain links TRBV5-1 to TRBJ2-7, with TRBD2 matching over 10 bases. J lost 0 bases, V lost 3 bases, and 18 bases had no gene match. The CDR3 is 20 residues long. Germline V gene data show CDR1 as SGHRS and CDR2 as YFSETQ. The CDR3 is CASSSLWTSGIPLFSYEQYV. In DNA, the CDR3 is TGCGCCAGCAGCTCCCTCTGGACTAGCGGTATCCCTCTTTTCTCCTACGAGCAGTACGTC.

This clonotype was seen ten or more times. The chain employs TRBV15 and TRBJ2-1, with 9 bases lining up with TRBD2. CDR1 and CDR2 (germline): LNHNV, YYDKDF (reference sequence). The trim removed 3 bases at V and 6 bases at J, leaving 6 bases unmatched. This CDR3 contains 15 residues. CDR3 amino acids: CATSRLGLAINEQFF. CDR3 DNA: TGTGCCACCAGCAGGCTCGGACTAGCGATCAATGAGCAGTTCTTC.

This clonotype was detected a few times. The chain links TRBV4-3 to TRBJ2-7, with 7 nucleotides matching TRBD2. Germline V gene lookup returns CDR1 LGHNA and CDR2 YSLEER. This CDR3 region has 16 residues. The V gene end was trimmed by 1 base and the J gene end by 1 base; junction bases not matched to a gene: 7. DNA for the CDR3: TGCGCCAGCAGCCAAGTGATAGCGGGCGGTTCCTACGAGCAGTACTTC. This sequence encodes CASSQVIAGGSYEQYF.

Ten or more counts support this clonotype. This chain uses TRBV5-1 with TRBJ2-1; D is ambiguous. V lost 0 bases, J lost 8 bases, and 12 bases lay in between. Germline V gene data show CDR1 as SGHRS and CDR2 as YFSETQ. The CDR3 is 14 amino acids. Here the CDR3 DNA reads TGCGCCAGCAGCTTGGACCAAGAGTGGTATGAGCAGTTCTTC. Its protein is CASSLDQEWYEQFF.

This clonotype was seen ten or more times. This chain uses TRBV7-6 with TRBJ2-4; D not certain. The V end was cut by 6 bases, the J end by 1 base, with 10 bases between. The V gene's germline CDR1 is SGHVS and CDR2 FNYEAQ. This CDR3 spans 14 amino acids. Here the CDR3 DNA reads TGTGCCAGCAGTTGGGTAGGGGCCAAAAACATTCAGTACTTC. Its protein product is CASSWVGAKNIQYF. Looking up the rest from reference TRBV7-6 and TRBJ2-4 gives the full variable domain: GAGVSQSPRYKVTKRGQDVALRCDPISGHVSLYWYRQALGQGPEFLTYFNYEAQQDKSGLPNDRFSAERPEGSISTLTIQRTEQRDSAMYRCASSWVGAKNIQYFGAGTRLSVL.

This chain uses TRBV7-9 with TRBJ2-5; a possible D gene is TRBD1 (5 bases). V lost 5 bases and J lost 0, with 10 bases in between. The germline gives CDR1 SEHNR, CDR2 FQNEAQ (reference sequence). The CDR3 extends over 14 amino acids. CDR3 in amino acids: CASSGARDQETQYF. The CDR3 coding sequence is TGTGCCAGCAGCGGGGCCCGGGACCAAGAGACCCAGTACTTC.

The V call is TRBV12-3 or TRBV12-4, the J call TRBJ2-5, with D possibly being TRBD1 (6 bases). The germline V and J ends were trimmed by 8 bases and 9 bases, with 19 bases remaining between them. This CDR3 is built from 13 residues. CDR3 loop: CASRDTQGRAQYF. CDR3 sequence (DNA): TGTGCCAGCCGGGATACACAGGGACGGGCCCAGTACTTC.

The chain joins TRBV4-2 to TRBJ1-1; possibly TRBD1 for D (5 bases). Germline CDR1 reads LGHNA; CDR2 reads YNFKEQ. This CDR3 is 14 amino acids long. Trimming shortened V by 10 bases and J by 1 base, and 16 bases separated the two germline ends. The CDR3 spells CAMSPPGENTEAFF. CDR3 DNA sequence: TGTGCCATGAGCCCCCCGGGGGAGAACACTGAAGCTTTCTTT.

This clonotype was recorded many times. The V call is TRBV24-1, the J call TRBJ2-4; 8 bases agree with TRBD1. This CDR3 spans 13 amino acids. Germline V gene lookup returns CDR1 KGHDR and CDR2 SFDVKD. J lost 4 bases, V lost 9 bases, and 4 bases had no gene match. The CDR3 spells CATPRTGKNIQYF. Written as DNA, the CDR3 is TGTGCCACCCCCCGGACAGGGAAAAACATTCAGTACTTC.

This clonotype was seen many times. The J gene is TRBJ2-3, the V gene TRBV20-1, with TRBD1 as a possible D gene (6 bases). The ends were cut back, 2 bases at V and 3 bases at J, with 9 bases in the middle. The CDR3 contains 13 residues. Germline CDR1 and CDR2: DFQATT and SNEGSKA (reference sequence). The CDR3 DNA sequence: TGCAGTGCTAGATCTCAGGGGACAGATACGCAGTATTTT. It specifies CSARSQGTDTQYF.

In this sample, this clonotype turned up a few times. The chain links TRBV2 to TRBJ2-1; TRBD2 aligns across 7 bases. There are 17 residues in the CDR3. Unmatched junction bases numbered 16, after V lost 3 bases and J lost 8 bases. Germline lookup yields CDR1 SNHLY and CDR2 FYNNEI. The DNA for the CDR3 is TGTGCCAGCAGTGACGTCGGACTAGTCCAAGTTATCGATGAGCAGTTCTTC. This codes for CASSDVGLVQVIDEQFF.

This clonotype was found a few times. The chain employs TRBV12-3 or TRBV12-4 and TRBJ1-2; TRBD1 matches 8 bases. The J segment lost 3 bases and the V segment lost 3 bases, leaving 6 bases of the junction unmatched. The CDR3 extends over 15 amino acids. CDR3 region: CASSFGQGSYYGYTF. In nucleotides, the CDR3 is TGTGCCAGCAGTTTCGGACAGGGTTCCTACTATGGCTACACCTTC.

This clonotype was detected many times. The V gene is TRBV27, the J gene TRBJ1-4, with 8 nucleotides matching TRBD1. The V and J ends lost 7 bases and 2 bases, in that order; junction bases with no gene match: 6. The CDR3 contains 15 residues. Germline assignment: CDR1 MNHEY and CDR2 SMNVEV (reference sequence). The CDR3 region has the DNA TGTGCCAGCAAACCCAGGGGGCTTACTAATGAAAAACTGTTTTTT. Residues: CASKPRGLTNEKLFF.

This clonotype has just a few counts. The rearrangement uses TRBV6-5 and TRBJ2-7, with TRBD1 matching over 10 bases. This CDR3 has 13 residues. The V and J ends lost 2 bases and 7 bases, in that order; junction bases with no gene match: 2. Germline V gene lookup returns CDR1 MNHEY and CDR2 SVGAGI. The CDR3 region is CASSYRTGGEQYV. CDR3 DNA: TGTGCCAGCAGTTACAGGACAGGGGGGGAGCAGTACGTC.

This clonotype was detected ten times or more. This rearrangement joins TRBV20-1 to TRBJ2-7; D gene uncertain. V dropped 6 bases and J dropped 5 bases, with 17 bases sitting between them. This CDR3 has 13 amino acids. Germline lookup yields CDR1 DFQATT and CDR2 SNEGSKA (reference sequence). This CDR3 reads CSARGPHYHEQYF. In nucleotides, the CDR3 is TGCAGTGCCCGAGGACCCCATTATCACGAGCAGTACTTC.

In its sample, this clonotype was seen a few times. The chain is built from TRBV5-1 and TRBJ1-2, with 8 bases matching TRBD1. In germline, CDR1 is SGHRS, CDR2 YFSETQ. V shed 4 bases and J 0 bases; nucleotides not matched to a gene: 5. This CDR3 has 15 residues. CDR3 residues: CASSSGQGANYGYTF. The CDR3, as DNA: TGCGCCAGCAGCAGCGGACAGGGTGCTAACTATGGCTACACCTTC. The whole variable domain, remainder taken from reference TRBV5-1 and TRBJ1-2, is KAGVTQTPRYLIKTRGQQVTLSCSPISGHRSVSWYQQTPGQGLQFLFEYFSETQRNKGNFPGRFSGRQFSNSRSEMNVSTLELGDSALYLCASSSGQGANYGYTFGSGTRLTVV.

This clonotype was seen a few times. The chain employs TRBV5-1 and TRBJ2-7, with D perhaps TRBD1 (6 bases). The CDR3 totals 14 residues. V dropped 0 bases and J dropped 5 bases, with 12 bases sitting between them. Germline V gives CDR1 SGHRS, CDR2 YFSETQ. The CDR3 coding sequence is TGCGCCAGCAGCTTGGAGCCAGGGGTCCACGAGCAGTACGTC. Translation: CASSLEPGVHEQYV.

In this sample, this clonotype turned up a few times. This CDR3 is CASSLSFGTLDSPLHF. The DNA for the CDR3 is TGCGCCAGCAGCTTGAGCTTTGGGACATTGGATTCACCCCTCCACTTT. This chain links TRBV5-1 with TRBJ1-6; maybe TRBD1 (6 bases). Germline CDR1 is SGHRS and CDR2 is YFSETQ. CDR3 size: 16 residues. V lost 1 base and J lost 8, with 16 bases in between.

This clonotype occurred many times. The rearrangement links TRBV7-2 to TRBJ2-7; D is possibly TRBD1 (6 bases). The length of the CDR3 is 15 residues. V dropped 4 bases and J dropped 2 bases, with 15 bases sitting between them. Germline-derived CDR1 and CDR2 are SGHTA and FQGNSA. The CDR3 loop is CASSSLLDRPYEQYF. The DNA for the CDR3 is TGTGCCAGCAGCTCCCTTTTGGACAGACCCTACGAGCAGTACTTC. The full variable domain, its missing parts supplied by reference TRBV7-2 and TRBJ2-7, is GAGVSQSPSNKVTEKGKDVELRCDPISGHTALYWYRQSLGQGLEFLIYFQGNSAPDKSGLPSDRFSAERTGGSVSTLTIQRTQQEDSAVYLCASSSLLDRPYEQYFGPGTRLTVT.

This clonotype was recorded at least ten times. The chain combines TRBV5-1 with TRBJ2-1; D gene unclear. Germline V lookup: CDR1 SGHRS, CDR2 YFSETQ. This CDR3 spans 15 amino acids. Trimming left V 0 bases short and J 2 bases short, with 9 bases between. The CDR3 region has the DNA TGCGCCAGCAGCTTGGAGGCAGTACCCTACAATGAGCAGTTCTTC. Its protein is CASSLEAVPYNEQFF.

This chain joins TRBV7-2 and TRBJ2-6; D unresolved. The CDR3 is made up of 15 amino acids. CDR1 is SGHTA and CDR2 is FQGNSA in the germline V gene. V shed 5 bases and J shed 4 bases, with 12 bases lying between them. DNA of the CDR3: TGTGCCAGCAGCCGCTTTATTACCGGGGCCAACGTCCTGACTTTC. The encoded protein is CASSRFITGANVLTF.